The 20 T cell receptor beta chains below come from one sample, sequenced in a study of cytomegalovirus exposure and HLA in healthy donors. Primers for the PCR totalled 60 Vbeta and 13 Jbeta. The protocol was immunoSEQ multiplex PCR, while the TCRdb copy is restricted to in-frame clones and leaves out a portion. The sample has about 140,000 clones, 61% seen once. The specimen sequenced was PBMCs. These receptors were obtained from a male donor in good health and CMV-seronegative.

This clone came up a few times. The chain employs TRBV5-1 and TRBJ2-1, with TRBD2 matching over 9 bases. The germline gives CDR1 SGHRS, CDR2 YFSETQ. The CDR3 runs to 15 residues. V was pared by 2 bases and J by 5 bases, with 5 bases of the junction left unmatched. Here the CDR3 reads CASSFLAGYNNEQFF. The CDR3 DNA follows: TGCGCCAGCAGCTTCCTAGCGGGGTACAACAATGAGCAGTTCTTC. Full variable domain (remainder filled in from reference TRBV5-1 and TRBJ2-1): KAGVTQTPRYLIKTRGQQVTLSCSPISGHRSVSWYQQTPGQGLQFLFEYFSETQRNKGNFPGRFSGRQFSNSRSEMNVSTLELGDSALYLCASSFLAGYNNEQFFGPGTRLTVL.

The chain recombines TRBV2 with TRBJ2-7; 11 positions agree with TRBD1. Germline CDR1 and CDR2: SNHLY and FYNNEI. This CDR3 is 15 amino acids long. Trimming at V came to 6 bases and at J to 6 bases, leaving 10 bases not matched to a gene. The CDR3 is CASSDLDRGRGEQYF. The DNA of the CDR3 is TGTGCCAGCAGCGACCTGGACAGGGGGCGGGGCGAGCAGTACTTC.

This clone was counted only a few times. This rearrangement joins TRBV15 to TRBJ1-1; D is perhaps TRBD1 (5 bases). V was clipped by 5 bases and J by 1 base, with 8 bases between them. The CDR3 extends over 13 amino acids. Germline CDR1 is LNHNV and CDR2 is YYDKDF (reference sequence). CDR3 amino acids: CATSLDKNTEAFF. CDR3 in DNA: TGTGCCACCAGCTTGGACAAGAACACTGAAGCTTTCTTT.

The rearrangement uses TRBV19 and TRBJ1-2, with D tentatively TRBD1 (5 bases). The CDR3 spans 13 residues. The germline V and J ends were trimmed by 1 base and 10 bases, with 13 bases remaining between them. Per germline, CDR1 LNHDA and CDR2 SQIVND (reference sequence). This chain's CDR3 is CASSIVGRAAYTF. The CDR3 DNA is TGTGCCAGTAGTATAGTGGGCAGGGCGGCCTACACCTTC.

The V and J genes are TRBV20-1 and TRBJ1-1, with D possibly being TRBD1 (6 bases). CDR3 length: 11 residues. Germline V gene data show CDR1 as DFQATT and CDR2 as SNEGSKA (reference sequence). The germline V and J ends were trimmed by 5 bases and 12 bases, with 16 bases remaining between them. Here the CDR3 DNA reads TGCAGTGCTGGACAGCCCGAGATTACTTTCTTT. This sequence encodes CSAGQPEITFF.

The chain recombines TRBV28 with TRBJ2-5; D call uncertain. The CDR3 spans 12 residues. Trimming removed 8 bases at V and 7 bases at J, with 14 bases between. Per germline, CDR1 MDHEN and CDR2 SYDVKM. CDR3 DNA: TGTGCCAGCGCGTCTGGGTGGAGGACCCAGTACTTC. Its translation: CASASGWRTQYF.

This clone was observed a few times. The rearrangement links TRBV7-2 to TRBJ2-2; the D is unclear. Trimming shortened V by 5 bases and J by 6 bases, and 4 bases separated the two germline ends. Germline V CDR1 and CDR2: SGHTA, FQGNSA. The CDR3 runs to 11 residues. The CDR3 here is CASSPAGELFF. The CDR3 DNA sequence: TGTGCCAGCAGCCCGGCCGGGGAGCTGTTTTTT.

In its sample, this clone was seen a few times. The chain combines TRBV4-1 with TRBJ2-1, with 9 bases matching TRBD2. CDR1 MGHRA and CDR2 YSYEKL come from the germline V gene. This CDR3 is built from 17 residues. Germline trimming cut 0 bases from V and 7 bases from J; bases unmatched to any gene: 10. The CDR3 sequence is CASSQDAWRGGGNEQFF. In DNA form, the CDR3 reads TGCGCCAGCAGCCAAGATGCGTGGCGGGGGGGTGGGAATGAGCAGTTCTTC.

The J gene is TRBJ1-6, the V gene TRBV4-3; D is unclear. Trimming cost V 2 bases and J 8 bases, with 7 bases left between them. The CDR3 extends over 13 amino acids. CDR1 and CDR2 from the germline V gene are LGHNA and YSLEER. CDR3 sequence reads: CASSQRGYSPLHF. In DNA, the CDR3 is TGCGCCAGCAGCCAACGCGGGTATTCACCCCTCCACTTT.

The chain combines TRBV7-6 with TRBJ2-2; 7 bases agree with TRBD2. V gave up 5 bases and J gave up 3 bases; unmatched junction bases: 9. Germline CDR1 SGHVS, CDR2 FNYEAQ. This CDR3 is 16 amino acids long. The CDR3 here is CASSDGRRGYTGELFF. Written as DNA, the CDR3 is TGTGCCAGCAGCGATGGGAGGCGGGGGTACACCGGGGAGCTGTTTTTT.

The rearrangement joins TRBV4-3 to TRBJ2-3; TRBD2 is a possible D gene (6 bases). Germline lookup yields CDR1 LGHNA and CDR2 YSLEER. This CDR3 spans 15 amino acids. V lost 1 base and J lost 0, with 8 bases in between. This CDR3 reads CASSQARGSTDTQYF. The CDR3 DNA follows: TGCGCCAGCAGCCAAGCGCGGGGTAGCACAGATACGCAGTATTTT.

The V call is TRBV7-9, the J call TRBJ2-1, with 7 bases lining up with TRBD1. Per germline, CDR1 SEHNR and CDR2 FQNEAQ (reference sequence). Unmatched junction bases numbered 5, after V lost 4 bases and J lost 8 bases. The CDR3 covers 13 residues. This CDR3 reads CASSWPGTDEQFF. CDR3 nucleotide sequence: TGTGCCAGCAGCTGGCCGGGGACAGATGAGCAGTTCTTC.

The chain links TRBV14 to TRBJ2-7; 8 nucleotides agree with TRBD1. The CDR3 extends over 15 amino acids. The V segment lost 4 bases and the J segment 4 bases; nucleotides outside the gene matches: 9. Looked up from germline, CDR1 is SGHDN and CDR2 is FVKESK. In DNA, the CDR3 is TGTGCCAGCAGCCCAATGACAGGGGTCGTTTACGAGCAGTACTTC. Encoded protein: CASSPMTGVVYEQYF.

The chain recombines TRBV6-6 with TRBJ1-3; the match to TRBD1 covers 9 bases. Germline CDR1 and CDR2: MNHNY and SVGAGI (reference sequence). V lost 6 bases and J lost 3; bases outside the gene matches: 6. The CDR3 spans 15 residues. CDR3 protein: CASRETGGFGNTIYF. The CDR3 DNA follows: TGTGCCAGCAGGGAGACAGGGGGTTTTGGAAACACCATATATTTT.

This clone was counted a few times. The chain uses TRBV6-4 and TRBJ1-1, with 9 positions matching TRBD1. Germline-derived CDR1 and CDR2 are MRHNA and SNTAGT. J was trimmed by 11 bases and V by 6 bases; bases with no gene match: 10. The CDR3 has 13 amino acids. The CDR3 sequence is CASSTTQGAQAFF. For the CDR3, the DNA is TGTGCCAGCAGCACAACACAGGGGGCTCAGGCTTTCTTT.

This clone has more than one count but fewer than ten. CDR3 protein: CASSEARAGGGYTF. The CDR3 DNA reads as TGTGCCAGCAGTGAAGCGAGGGCGGGAGGTGGCTACACCTTC. This sequence joins TRBV2 and TRBJ1-2; D call uncertain. The CDR3 has 14 amino acids. Trimming pared 0 bases from V and 7 bases from J, leaving 12 bases between. Germline assignment: CDR1 SNHLY and CDR2 FYNNEI. Combining the CDR3 with reference TRBV2 and TRBJ1-2 gives the whole variable domain EPEVTQTPSHQVTQMGQEVILRCVPISNHLYFYWYRQILGQKVEFLVSFYNNEISEKSEIFDDQFSVERPDGSNFTLKIRSTKLEDSAMYFCASSEARAGGGYTFGSGTRLTVV.

The chain couples TRBV5-6 to TRBJ2-5; 11 bases align to TRBD2. CDR1 is SGHDT and CDR2 is YYEEEE in the germline V gene. The ends lost 4 bases at V and 5 bases at J; junction bases unmatched: 4. This CDR3 region has 14 residues. The CDR3 is CASSKTSGAETQYF. CDR3 sequence (DNA): TGTGCCAGCAGCAAGACTAGCGGGGCGGAGACCCAGTACTTC.

The rearrangement joins TRBV7-3 to TRBJ2-1; tentative D call: TRBD2 (5 bases). This CDR3 contains 14 residues. In germline, CDR1 is SGHTA, CDR2 FQGTGA. V was pared by 5 bases and J by 2 bases, with 10 bases between. The DNA for the CDR3 is TGTGCCAGCAGCCGTTCCGGGGCCTACAATGAGCAGTTCTTC. Protein sequence: CASSRSGAYNEQFF.

CDR3 loop: CASSANSHTGELFF. In DNA form, the CDR3 reads TGTGCCAGCAGCGCTAATTCGCACACCGGGGAGCTGTTTTTT. The chain has TRBV7-3 and TRBJ2-2; no definite D call. The CDR3 has 14 residues. The germline CDR1 and CDR2 sequences are SGHTA and FQGTGA. Trimming pared 5 bases from V and 3 bases from J, leaving 10 bases between.

The chain links TRBV29-1 to TRBJ1-2; D is undetermined. This CDR3 comprises 12 residues. The ends were cut back, 1 base at V and 6 bases at J, with 9 bases in the middle. In germline, CDR1 is SQVTM, CDR2 ANQGSEA. CDR3 DNA sequence: TGCAGCGTTGAAGCTGGTGGAGATGGCTACACCTTC. It encodes CSVEAGGDGYTF.